The TCR beta chain under discussion was sequenced for a study of neoadjuvant nivolumab and ipilimumab in lung cancer. Study at large: The combination arm added day-1 ipilimumab 1 mg/kg to nivolumab 3 mg/kg on days 1, 15, 29.

Profiling relied on immunoSEQ multiplex PCR, and the TCRdb table lists in-frame clones only, not all of them. The sample holds 30,000 to 35,000 clones; roughly nine tenths are singletons and the top ten take 2.1%. The CDR3 is made up of 15 amino acids. Germline V gene sequence: CDR1 WNHNN, CDR2 SYGVQD (reference sequence). V was clipped by 4 bases and J by 2 bases; unmatched bases: 8. Broader study findings: Resected tumors had greater TCR richness and clonality than uninvolved lung. From pretherapy to surgery, tumor richness and clonality rose with dual therapy. Resected-tumor TCR richness correlated positively with pretherapy blood richness.

On this clone itself: What it binds is not known.

This clonotype was sampled from an adult with non-small cell lung cancer. The chain uses TRBV10-1 and TRBJ2-7; the match to TRBD2 covers 7 bases. The sequences come from peripheral blood, collected after neoadjuvant nivolumab, alone or with ipilimumab, at or shortly before surgery. This CDR3 reads CASSGPGLPTYEQYF. The CDR3 DNA reads as TGCGCCAGCAGTGGCCCGGGACTACCTACCTACGAGCAGTACTTC.